This TCR beta chain appears in the sequencing data of a study of low-dose radiotherapy and immunotherapy resistance in tumors. On the study more broadly: Doses delivered to Cohort 2 were 1 Gy per fraction every two weeks, amounting to 13 Gy over 26 weeks. Every two weeks, cyclophosphamide 200 mg/m2 was infused one day before radiation plus immunotherapy.

Germline V gene sequence: CDR1 SGHTA, CDR2 FQGNSA. V was clipped by 6 bases and J by 13 bases; unmatched bases: 5. The CDR3 spans 13 residues. This clonotype occurred many times. Time point here: after trial treatment. The sample's treatment: LDRT plus nivolumab, ipilimumab, low-dose cyclophosphamide and aspirin (RACIN trial). Low-dose radiotherapy and low-dose cyclophosphamide, together with aspirin, ipilimumab and nivolumab, were given to donors. Patients with advanced, tumor-infiltrating lymphocyte-negative solid tumors were eligible. Priming of first-strand cDNA relied on TRAV- and TRBV-specific primers (covering alpha and beta chains). It was with a constant-region primer and a V-primer adapter that TCRs were amplified over roughly 19 PCR cycles. TCRdb reanalysed the reads using MiXCR and keeps one entry per CDR3 protein. The table lists 100,000 or so distinct CDR3 sequences, around 20% of them singletons.

This specimen was PBMCs, taken after low-dose radiotherapy plus immunotherapy. The TCR sequence derives from a male donor with prostate cancer. The chain is built from TRBV7-2 and TRBJ1-6, with TRBD1 matching 11 bases. CDR3 loop: CASRAGTGGPLHF. The CDR3 bases are TGTGCCAGCAGGGCCGGGACAGGGGGGCCCCTCCACTTT.